The TCR beta chain under discussion was sequenced for a study of spatial heterogeneity in lung cancer. About the research overall: Samples came from roughly 75 TRACERx patients with untreated early-stage lung cancer. Where they were available, follow-up PBMC samples were sequenced, at a median of about 22 months after resection. Sequences of the beta chain were consistently detected in greater numbers than alpha-chain sequences.

TCRdb reprocessed the 5' RACE reads with MiXCR, giving one entry per CDR3 protein. The table has about 120,000 distinct CDR3 sequences, roughly an eighth seen once. Germline assignment: CDR1 SGDLS and CDR2 YYNGEE. CDR3 length: 17 amino acids. Between the trimmed V and J ends, which lost 0 bases and 0 bases, there was a span of 13 bases. Time point defined: blood at routine non-recurrence follow-up after resection. Sequencing was performed on whole RNA extracted from tumor and nontumor lung tissue, or from frozen PBMC, and the material was left unsorted. The sample was PBMCs, taken at follow-up. The receptor comes from a male donor with early-stage non-small cell lung cancer. The rearrangement uses TRBV9 and TRBJ2-1; possible D gene TRBD2, 5 bases. Here the CDR3 DNA reads TGTGCCAGCAGCGTAGCTCCGGCTAGCACCTCCTACAATGAGCAGTTCTTC. This encodes CASSVAPASTSYNEQFF. The full variable domain, rest sourced from reference TRBV9 and TRBJ2-1, is DSGVTQTPKHLITATGQRVTLRCSPRSGDLSVYWYQQSLDQGLQFLIQYYNGEERAKGNILERFSAQQFPDLHSELNLSSLELGDSALYFCASSVAPASTSYNEQFFGPGTRLTVL.